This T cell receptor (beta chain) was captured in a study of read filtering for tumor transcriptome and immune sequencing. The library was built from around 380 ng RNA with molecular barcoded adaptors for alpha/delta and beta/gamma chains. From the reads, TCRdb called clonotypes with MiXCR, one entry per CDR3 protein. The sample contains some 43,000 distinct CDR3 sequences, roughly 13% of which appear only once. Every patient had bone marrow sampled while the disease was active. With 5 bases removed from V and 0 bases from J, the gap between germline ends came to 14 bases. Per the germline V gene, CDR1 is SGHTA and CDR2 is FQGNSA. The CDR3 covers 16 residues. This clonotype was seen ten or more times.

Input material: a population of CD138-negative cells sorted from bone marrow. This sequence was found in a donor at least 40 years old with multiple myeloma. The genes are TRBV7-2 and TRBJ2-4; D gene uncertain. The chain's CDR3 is CASSRSAALAKNIQYF. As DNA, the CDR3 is TGTGCCAGCAGCCGATCCGCGGCGTTAGCCAAAAACATTCAGTACTTC.